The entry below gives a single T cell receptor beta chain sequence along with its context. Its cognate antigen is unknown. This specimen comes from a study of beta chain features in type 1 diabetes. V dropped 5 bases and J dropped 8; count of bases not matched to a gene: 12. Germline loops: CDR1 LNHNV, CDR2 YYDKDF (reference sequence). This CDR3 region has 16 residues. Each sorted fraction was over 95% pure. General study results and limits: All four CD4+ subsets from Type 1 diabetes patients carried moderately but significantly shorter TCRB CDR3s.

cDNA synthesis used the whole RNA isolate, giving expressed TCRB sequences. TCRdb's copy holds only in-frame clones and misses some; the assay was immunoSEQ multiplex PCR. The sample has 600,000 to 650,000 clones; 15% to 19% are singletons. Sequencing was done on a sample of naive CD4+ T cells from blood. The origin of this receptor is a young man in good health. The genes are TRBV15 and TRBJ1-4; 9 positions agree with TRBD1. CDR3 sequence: CATSSPGQGTEEKLFF. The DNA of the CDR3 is TGTGCCACCAGCTCCCCAGGACAGGGGACGGAGGAAAAACTGTTTTTT.